This TCR beta chain was recovered during a study of blood T cell repertoires in COVID-19. Background on the study: From T cells, B-cell-depleted T cells, or PBMCs came the material, which was cDNA or gDNA.

Trimming took 4 bases from V and 0 from J; bases not matched to a gene: 4. This CDR3 region has 16 residues. Germline V gives CDR1 SGHRS, CDR2 YFSETQ. In the source study's methods: Amplification of reference gene primers provided the estimated nucleated cell counts. The repertoire was sequenced with immunoSEQ multiplex PCR; TCRdb's copy has only in-frame clones and lacks some. From that table come the V and J calls and clone size; the DNA was used to work out D and trimming. The table lists approximately 250,000 clones, around 81% of them singletons, with 5% to 8% in the top ten. The TCR comes from a woman aged 55 to 70 with active or convalescent COVID-19. The chain employs TRBV5-1 and TRBJ2-7; 13 bases line up with TRBD2. The sequencing input was peripheral blood. This chain's CDR3 is CASSQRTSGSSYEQYF. The CDR3 DNA is TGCGCCAGCAGCCAGAGGACTAGCGGGAGCTCCTACGAGCAGTACTTC.